A single T cell receptor (beta chain) is shown here with its context. These data originate in a study of blood T cell repertoires in COVID-19. Overall study context: Acute and convalescent COVID-19 specimens originated in the United States, Italy and Spain. T cells, B-cell-depleted T cells, or PBMCs supplied cDNA or gDNA.

Authors' methods: By means of reference gene primer amplification, nucleated cell counts were estimated. TCRdb's table, derived via immunoSEQ multiplex PCR, lists solely in-frame clones and lacks some. V, J and clone size were drawn from that table, and D and trimming were deduced from the DNA. There are 130,000 or so clones in the sample; more than 75% occur only once, and approximately 1.4% lies in the top ten. Sequencing input: peripheral blood. The TCR comes from a human donor in a cohort sampled during active COVID-19.

The chain's CDR3 is CASSLLLRGRYEQYF. Written as DNA, the CDR3 is TGTGCCAGCAGCTTACTTCTGCGGGGCCGGTACGAGCAGTACTTC. This sequence joins TRBV7-2 and TRBJ2-7, with D perhaps matching TRBD2 (6 bases). From germline, CDR1 is SGHTA and CDR2 FQGNSA. The CDR3 has 15 amino acids. V was cut by 2 bases and J by 4 bases, with 15 bases left in between.